The 18 T cell receptor beta chains reported below all come from one sample, sequenced in a study of Graves' ophthalmopathy and Graves' hyperthyroidism. From RNA, the CDR3 regions of TCR beta chains were amplified and sequenced. The workflow started with a first-round RT-PCR run with HTBI primers and then moved on to a second-round multiplex PCR. Via MiXCR, TCRdb re-called the multiplex PCR reads, giving one row per CDR3 protein. The sample records 240,000 or so distinct CDR3 sequences, about 47% being singletons. The sequenced sample consisted of peripheral blood. These receptors originate from an adult man with Graves' ophthalmopathy.

The gene calls are TRBV29-1 and TRBJ2-7; D is possibly TRBD2 (6 bases). The V end lost 6 bases, the J end lost 4 bases, and 10 bases lay between the germline ends. CDR1 is SQVTM, CDR2 ANQGSEA, per germline. The CDR3 runs to 11 residues. CDR3 amino acids: CSVYGGYEQYF. CDR3 in DNA: TGCAGCGTATATGGGGGGTACGAGCAGTACTTC.

This clonotype was found once. The conserved phenylalanine or tryptophan is not found at the CDR3 terminus, so this likely reflects a read error. The DNA is left out, because the CDR3 cannot be placed on it with certainty; the CDR3 is given as TCRdb lists it. V is TRBV29-1 and J is TRBJ1-2. Germline V CDR1 and CDR2: SQVTM, ANQGSEA. The CDR3 is 10 amino acids long, termini counted. The CDR3 sequence is CSVGLADSSY.

The chain recombines TRBV24-1 with TRBJ2-7; a possible D gene is TRBD1 (6 bases). The V end was cut by 4 bases, the J end by 0 bases, with 15 bases between. This CDR3 is 16 amino acids long. In germline, CDR1 is KGHDR, CDR2 SFDVKD. The CDR3 loop reads CATSDPRDTPSYEQYF. The DNA of the CDR3 is TGTGCCACCAGTGACCCCAGGGACACCCCCTCCTACGAGCAGTACTTC.

This chain uses TRBV7-2 with TRBJ1-3; the D is unclear. There are 14 residues in the CDR3. Trimming shortened V by 2 bases and J by 2 bases, and 7 bases separated the two germline ends. Germline loops: CDR1 SGHTA, CDR2 FQGNSA. Here the CDR3 DNA reads TGTGCCAGCAGCTTACGGAAGGCTGGAAACACCATATATTTT. This sequence encodes CASSLRKAGNTIYF.

With regard to this clonotype: This could be a read error, since a much larger clone is one nucleotide away. The CDR3: CASSEYGTYEQYF. The CDR3 DNA is TGTGCCAGCAGTGAATATGGGACCTACGAGCAGTACTTC. The chain employs TRBV25-1 and TRBJ2-7; D is ambiguous. Between the trimmed V and J ends, which lost 0 bases and 2 bases, there was a span of 5 bases. The CDR3 covers 13 residues. Germline CDR1 is MGHDK and CDR2 is SYGVNS.

This clonotype showed up just a few times. The J gene is TRBJ1-1, the V gene TRBV19; 10 bases are shared with TRBD1. This CDR3 region has 13 residues. V was clipped by 8 bases and J by 6 bases; unmatched bases: 6. CDR1 and CDR2 from the germline V gene are LNHDA and SQIVND (reference sequence). CDR3 sequence: CASAGTGEAEAFF. CDR3 coding DNA: TGTGCCAGTGCCGGGACAGGGGAGGCTGAAGCTTTCTTT.

The chain carries TRBV7-9 and TRBJ1-2; possibly TRBD1 for D (5 bases). The V and J ends lost 5 bases and 4 bases respectively, with 20 bases between them. The CDR3 has 16 residues. Germline CDR1 reads SEHNR; CDR2 reads FQNEAQ (reference sequence). For the CDR3, the DNA is TGTGCCAGCAGCCCTACTCAGGGTCAAACTCGCTATGGCTACACCTTC. Its translation: CASSPTQGQTRYGYTF.

This clonotype was seen a handful of times. The V and J genes are TRBV9 and TRBJ1-1, with D possibly TRBD1 on 6 matching bases. This CDR3 region has 16 residues. V was cut by 0 bases and J by 1 base, with 13 bases left in between. The germline CDR1 and CDR2 sequences are SGDLS and YYNGEE. The CDR3 sequence: CASSVEAGASNTEAFF. The CDR3 bases are TGTGCCAGCAGCGTAGAGGCAGGGGCCTCGAACACTGAAGCTTTCTTT.

CDR3 protein: CSASGRSSYNEQFF. The CDR3 region has the DNA TGCAGTGCTAGCGGGAGATCGTCCTACAATGAGCAGTTCTTC. V gene TRBV20-1 combines with J gene TRBJ2-1; perhaps TRBD2 as D (6 bases). The CDR3 runs 14 residues. V gave up 3 bases and J gave up 1 base, with 10 bases separating them. Looked up from germline, CDR1 is DFQATT and CDR2 is SNEGSKA (reference sequence).

Concerning this clonotype: This clone may be a read error of a much larger clone one base away. The J gene is TRBJ2-7, the V gene TRBV10-2, with 9 bases aligning to TRBD1. CDR1 WSHSY and CDR2 SAAADI come from the germline V gene. This CDR3 is 16 amino acids long. CDR3 nucleotide sequence: TGCGCCAACAGTGACACCGGGACAGGGCCATCCTACGAGCAGTACTTC. Translating it yields CANSDTGTGPSYEQYF.

V usage is TRBV7-6 and J usage is TRBJ2-5; no clear D. Germline assignment: CDR1 SGHVS and CDR2 FNYEAQ. This CDR3 is 13 amino acids long. V lost 3 bases and J lost 1, with 6 bases in between. The CDR3 loop reads CASSFSIQETQYF. The CDR3, as DNA: TGTGCCAGCAGCTTTTCCATCCAAGAGACCCAGTACTTC.

This clonotype has a handful of counts. The chain has TRBV29-1 and TRBJ1-1, with 7 bases that match TRBD1. In germline, CDR1 is SQVTM, CDR2 ANQGSEA. The V gene end was trimmed by 6 bases and the J gene end by 3 bases; junction bases not matched to a gene: 4. This CDR3 comprises 12 residues. DNA for the CDR3: TGCAGCGTCACCACAGGGGACACTGAAGCTTTCTTT. Amino acid sequence: CSVTTGDTEAFF.

The chain is built from TRBV29-1 and TRBJ2-7; D is uncertain. V was shortened by 6 bases and J by 6 bases, with 6 bases between the two germline ends. Germline-derived CDR1 and CDR2 are SQVTM and ANQGSEA. The CDR3 has 9 amino acids. CDR3 sequence (DNA): TGCAGCGTAGATTGCGAGCAGTACTTC. Translated: CSVDCEQYF.

The rearrangement links TRBV7-8 to TRBJ1-5; maybe TRBD1 (5 bases). Trimming shortened V by 3 bases and J by 7 bases, and 7 bases separated the two germline ends. Germline loops: CDR1 SGHVS, CDR2 FQNEAQ. CDR3 length: 12 residues. The CDR3 sequence: CASSLAGQPQHF. CDR3 sequence (DNA): TGTGCCAGCAGCTTGGCAGGGCAGCCCCAGCATTTT.

This clonotype turned up a few times. This rearrangement joins TRBV24-1 to TRBJ1-5, with D unresolved. Germline CDR1 reads KGHDR; CDR2 reads SFDVKD. This CDR3 is 12 amino acids long. V lost 1 base and J 5 bases, leaving 2 bases between the germline ends. CDR3 sequence reads: CATSDFDQPQHF. CDR3 bases: TGTGCCACCAGTGATTTTGATCAGCCCCAGCATTTT.

The gene calls are TRBV20-1 and TRBJ1-1, with D uncertain. Germline CDR1 is DFQATT and CDR2 is SNEGSKA (reference sequence). The germline V and J ends were trimmed by 6 bases and 1 base, with 21 bases remaining between them. This CDR3 spans 16 amino acids. The CDR3 region has the DNA TGCAGTGCCCCGGTCGCAGGTTCTAGGTGGAACACTGAAGCTTTCTTT. Encoded protein: CSAPVAGSRWNTEAFF.

The gene calls are TRBV7-2 and TRBJ1-2; a possible D gene is TRBD1 (6 bases). The V gene's germline CDR1 is SGHTA and CDR2 FQGNSA. The CDR3 has 15 amino acids. Trimming stripped 1 base from V and 5 bases from J, with 14 bases between. As DNA, the CDR3 is TGTGCCAGCAGCTTAGACGGGGGGCGCGGGTATGGCTACACCTTC. Amino acid sequence: CASSLDGGRGYGYTF.

In its sample, this clonotype was seen many times. The chain has TRBV7-9 and TRBJ2-6, with D unresolved. Germline CDR1 and CDR2: SEHNR and FQNEAQ (reference sequence). The CDR3 extends over 16 amino acids. With 5 bases removed from V and 0 bases from J, the gap between germline ends came to 11 bases. CDR3 in amino acids: CASSDGRLSGANVLTF. In nucleotides, the CDR3 is TGTGCCAGCAGCGACGGACGGCTCTCTGGGGCCAACGTCCTGACTTTC.